The present T cell receptor (beta chain) was sequenced within a study of T cells in narcolepsy. The study's findings and limits: Some memory CD4+ repertoires had no autoreactive clone sequences. Reportedly, autoreactive clonotypes were serially detected in patients' blood but not controls'. Autoreactive HCRT-specific and TRIB2-specific clonotypes were marked in same-patient CSF-versus-blood CD4+ comparisons.

With regard to this clone: What it binds is unknown.

Profiled with immunoSEQ multiplex PCR; TCRdb holds only in-frame clones, not every one. The table lists over 25,000 clones, roughly 90% of them singletons. V gave up 6 bases and J gave up 10 bases; unmatched junction bases: 12. This CDR3 comprises 13 residues. The germline CDR1 and CDR2 sequences are SQVTM and ANQGSEA. The TCR sequence derives from a human donor with narcolepsy. The sample consisted of CD45RA- memory CD4+ T cells from PBMCs. V usage is TRBV29-1 and J usage is TRBJ2-1; 7 nucleotides line up with TRBD2. CDR3 nucleotide sequence: TGCAGCGTCGTTCAACAAGCGGGGACCGAGCAGTTCTTC. Amino acid sequence: CSVVQQAGTEQFF.